Given below is one T cell receptor (beta chain) in context. Antigen specificity is unknown. The sorted-subset replicate PCRs were given around 190 ng DNA, which is around 29,000 T cell genomes. In the original workflow: Junction-only sequences without quality scores came from ImmunoSEQ, so filtering differed. The assay was immunoSEQ multiplex PCR, and TCRdb's table has in-frame clones only and misses some. From that table come the V and J calls and clone size; the DNA was used to work out D and trimming. Here the sample spans 2 million to 2.5 million clones, roughly 95% being singletons. V gave up 6 bases and J gave up 0 bases, with 10 bases separating them. Germline CDR1 reads LNHDA; CDR2 reads SQIVND (reference sequence). CDR3 length: 14 residues. Into CD45RA+ naive and CD45RA-negative memory subsets, the CD4+ cells were split. The data are from a study of shared clonotypes between healthy human individuals. Study-level points and caveats: Clonotype sharing among donors likely depends on sequencing depth.

The sequencing input was naive CD4+ T cells sorted from blood. Indicated subset: CD45RA+ positively selected. The V call is TRBV19, the J call TRBJ2-3, with D perhaps being TRBD1 or TRBD2 (5 bases each). The receptor was derived from a man aged 18-30 years in good health. The CDR3, as DNA: TGTGCCAGTAGACCGGGACCGAGCACAGATACGCAGTATTTT. Translating gives CASRPGPSTDTQYF.